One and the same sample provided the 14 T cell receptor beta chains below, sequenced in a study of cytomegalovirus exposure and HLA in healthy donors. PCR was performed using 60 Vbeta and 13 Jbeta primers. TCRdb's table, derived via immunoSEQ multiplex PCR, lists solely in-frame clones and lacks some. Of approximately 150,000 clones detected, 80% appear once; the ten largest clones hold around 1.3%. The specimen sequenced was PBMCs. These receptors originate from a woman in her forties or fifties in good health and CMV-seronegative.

CDR3 nucleotide sequence: TGCGCCAGCAGCCAAGCGGGACTCCTCTACGAGCAGTACTTC. Translated, it gives CASSQAGLLYEQYF. The V call is TRBV4-1, the J call TRBJ2-7, with D maybe TRBD2 (6 bases). Germline loops: CDR1 MGHRA, CDR2 YSYEKL. The V end lost 1 base, the J end lost 3 bases, and 10 bases lay between the germline ends. The length of the CDR3 is 14 residues.

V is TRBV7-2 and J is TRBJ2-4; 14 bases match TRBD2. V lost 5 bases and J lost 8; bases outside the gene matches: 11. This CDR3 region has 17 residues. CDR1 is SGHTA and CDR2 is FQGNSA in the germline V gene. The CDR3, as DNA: TGTGCCAGCAGCCCCCGGACTAGCGGGGGGCTAGGGGACATTCAGTACTTC. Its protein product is CASSPRTSGGLGDIQYF.

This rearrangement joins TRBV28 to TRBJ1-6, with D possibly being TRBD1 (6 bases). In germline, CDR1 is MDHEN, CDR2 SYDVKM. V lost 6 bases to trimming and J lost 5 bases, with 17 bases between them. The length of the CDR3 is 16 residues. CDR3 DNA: TGTGCCAGCAGCTTACAGGGACTGGGAAATAATTCACCCCTCCACTTT. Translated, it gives CASSLQGLGNNSPLHF.

The CDR3 protein is CASSSDRNTEAFF. CDR3 sequence (DNA): TGTGCCAGCAGCTCTGACAGGAACACTGAAGCTTTCTTT. The V call is TRBV11-2, the J call TRBJ1-1; D perhaps matches TRBD1 (5 bases). Trimming took off 4 bases at V and 1 base at J, with 7 bases between the two ends. The CDR3 runs 13 residues. Per germline, CDR1 SGHAT and CDR2 FQNNGV. Filled out from reference TRBV11-2 and TRBJ1-1, the complete variable domain reads EAGVAQSPRYKIIEKRQSVAFWCNPISGHATLYWYQQILGQGPKLLIQFQNNGVVDDSQLPKDRFSAERLKGVDSTLKIQPAKLEDSAVYLCASSSDRNTEAFFGQGTRLTVV.

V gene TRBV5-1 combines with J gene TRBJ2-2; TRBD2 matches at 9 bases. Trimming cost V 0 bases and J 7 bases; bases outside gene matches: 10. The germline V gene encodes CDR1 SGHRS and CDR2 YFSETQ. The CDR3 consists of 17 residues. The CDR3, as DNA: TGCGCCAGCAGCTTGGATAGCGGGAGTGTTCTCGGCGGGGAGCTGTTTTTT. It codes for CASSLDSGSVLGGELFF.

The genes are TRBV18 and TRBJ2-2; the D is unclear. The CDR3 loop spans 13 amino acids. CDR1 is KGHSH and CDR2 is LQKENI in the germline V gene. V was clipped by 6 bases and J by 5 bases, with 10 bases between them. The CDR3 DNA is TGTGCCAGCTCCCTTCAGACTACCGGGGAGCTGTTTTTT. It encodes CASSLQTTGELFF.

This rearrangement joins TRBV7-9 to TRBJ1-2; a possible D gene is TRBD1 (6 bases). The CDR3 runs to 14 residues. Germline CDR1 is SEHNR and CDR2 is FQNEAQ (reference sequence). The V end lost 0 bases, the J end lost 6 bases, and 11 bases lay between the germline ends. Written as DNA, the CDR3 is TGTGCCAGCAGCTTAGCGGCAGGGGCCGATGGCTACACCTTC. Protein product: CASSLAAGADGYTF.

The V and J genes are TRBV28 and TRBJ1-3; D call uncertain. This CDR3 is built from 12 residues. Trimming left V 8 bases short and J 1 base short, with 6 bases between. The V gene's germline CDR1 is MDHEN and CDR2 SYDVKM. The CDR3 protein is CASVTSGNTIYF. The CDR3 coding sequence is TGTGCCAGCGTGACATCTGGAAACACCATATATTTT.

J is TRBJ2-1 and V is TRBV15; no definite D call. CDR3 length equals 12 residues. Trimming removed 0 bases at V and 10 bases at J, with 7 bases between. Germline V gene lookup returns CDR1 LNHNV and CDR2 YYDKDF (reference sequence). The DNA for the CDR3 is TGTGCCACCAGCAGAGATGCGTGGGAGCAGTTCTTC. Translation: CATSRDAWEQFF.

The CDR3 loop reads CASSASQGSYEQYF. In nucleotides, the CDR3 is TGTGCCAGTAGTGCAAGTCAGGGCTCCTACGAGCAGTACTTC. The J gene is TRBJ2-5, the V gene TRBV19, with D tentatively TRBD1 (5 bases). The assigned J gene may be wrong: the sequence end matches TRBJ2-7 better. Germline CDR1 reads LNHDA; CDR2 reads SQIVND (reference sequence). This CDR3 has 14 amino acids.

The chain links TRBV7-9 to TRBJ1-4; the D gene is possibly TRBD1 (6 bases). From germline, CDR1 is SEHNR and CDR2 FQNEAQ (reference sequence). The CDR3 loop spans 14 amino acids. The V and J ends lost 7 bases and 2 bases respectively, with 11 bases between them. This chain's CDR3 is CASTRTVTNEKLFF. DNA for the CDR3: TGTGCCAGCACCCGGACAGTCACTAATGAAAAACTGTTTTTT.

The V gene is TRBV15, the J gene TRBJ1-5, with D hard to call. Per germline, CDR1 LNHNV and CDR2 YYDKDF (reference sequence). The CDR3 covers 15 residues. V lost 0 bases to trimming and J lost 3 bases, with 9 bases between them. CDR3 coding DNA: TGTGCCACCAGCAGAGAGTTGGCCCCCAATCAGCCCCAGCATTTT. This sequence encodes CATSRELAPNQPQHF.

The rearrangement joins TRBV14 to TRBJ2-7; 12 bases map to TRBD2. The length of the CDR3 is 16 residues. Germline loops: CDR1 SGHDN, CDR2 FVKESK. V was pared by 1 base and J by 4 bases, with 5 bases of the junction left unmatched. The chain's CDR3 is CASSQVGLAGTYEQYF. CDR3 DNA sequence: TGTGCCAGCAGCCAAGTCGGACTAGCGGGAACTTACGAGCAGTACTTC.

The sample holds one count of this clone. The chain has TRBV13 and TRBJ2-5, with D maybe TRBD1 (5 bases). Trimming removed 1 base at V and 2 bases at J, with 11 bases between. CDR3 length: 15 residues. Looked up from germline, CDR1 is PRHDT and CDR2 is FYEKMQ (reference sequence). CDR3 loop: CASSLEGRDQETQYF. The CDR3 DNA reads TGTGCCAGCAGCTTAGAAGGCAGGGATCAAGAGACCCAGTACTTC.